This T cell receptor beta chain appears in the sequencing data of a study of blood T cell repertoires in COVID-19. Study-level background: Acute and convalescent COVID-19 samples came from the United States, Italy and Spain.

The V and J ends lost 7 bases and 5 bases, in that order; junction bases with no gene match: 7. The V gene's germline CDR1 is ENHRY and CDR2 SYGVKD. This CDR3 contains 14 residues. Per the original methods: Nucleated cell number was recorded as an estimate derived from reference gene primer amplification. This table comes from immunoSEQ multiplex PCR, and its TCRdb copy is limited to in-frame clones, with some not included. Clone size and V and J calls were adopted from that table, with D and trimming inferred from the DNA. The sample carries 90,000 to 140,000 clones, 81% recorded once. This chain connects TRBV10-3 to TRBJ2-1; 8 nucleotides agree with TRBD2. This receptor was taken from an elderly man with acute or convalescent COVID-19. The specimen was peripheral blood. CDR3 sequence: CAINGLAGNNEQFF. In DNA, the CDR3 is TGTGCCATCAATGGGCTAGCGGGCAACAATGAGCAGTTCTTC.